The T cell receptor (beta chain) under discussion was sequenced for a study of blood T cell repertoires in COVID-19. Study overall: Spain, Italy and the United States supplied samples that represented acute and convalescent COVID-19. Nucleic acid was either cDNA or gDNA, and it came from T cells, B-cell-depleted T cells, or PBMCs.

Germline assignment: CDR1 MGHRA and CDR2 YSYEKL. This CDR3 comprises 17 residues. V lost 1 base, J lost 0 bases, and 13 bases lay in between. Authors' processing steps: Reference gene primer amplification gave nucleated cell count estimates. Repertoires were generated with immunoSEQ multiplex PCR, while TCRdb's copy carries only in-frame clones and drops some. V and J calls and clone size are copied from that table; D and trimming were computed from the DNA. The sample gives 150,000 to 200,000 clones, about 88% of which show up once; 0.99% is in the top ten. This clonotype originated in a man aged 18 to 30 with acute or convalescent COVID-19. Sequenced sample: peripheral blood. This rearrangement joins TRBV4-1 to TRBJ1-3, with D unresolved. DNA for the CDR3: TGCGCCAGCAGCCAAGCCCCGGTGTCCGGCTCTGGAAACACCATATATTTT. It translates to CASSQAPVSGSGNTIYF.